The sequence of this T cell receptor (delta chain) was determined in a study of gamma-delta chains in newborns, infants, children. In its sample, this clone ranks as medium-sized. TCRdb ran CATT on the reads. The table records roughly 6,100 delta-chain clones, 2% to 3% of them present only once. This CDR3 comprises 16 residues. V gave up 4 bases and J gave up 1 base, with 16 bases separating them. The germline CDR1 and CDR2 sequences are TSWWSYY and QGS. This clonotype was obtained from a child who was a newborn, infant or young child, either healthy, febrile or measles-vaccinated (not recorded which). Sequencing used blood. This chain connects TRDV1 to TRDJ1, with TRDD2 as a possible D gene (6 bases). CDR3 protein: CALGVLILPGTDKLIF. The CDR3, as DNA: TGTGCTCTTGGGGTACTCATCCTTCCCGGCACCGATAAACTCATCTTT.